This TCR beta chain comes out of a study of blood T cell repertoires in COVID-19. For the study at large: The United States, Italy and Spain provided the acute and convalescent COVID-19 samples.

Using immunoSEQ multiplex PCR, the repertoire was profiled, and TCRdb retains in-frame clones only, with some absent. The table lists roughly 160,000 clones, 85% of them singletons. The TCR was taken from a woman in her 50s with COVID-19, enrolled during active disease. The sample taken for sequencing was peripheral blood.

This CDR3 is CATSGGSTQYF. CDR3 nucleotides: TGTGCCACCAGCGGAGGAAGCACGCAGTATTTT. The V gene is TRBV15, the J gene TRBJ2-3; tentatively, D is TRBD2 (5 bases). From germline, CDR1 is LNHNV and CDR2 YYDKDF (reference sequence). The V and J ends lost 5 bases and 9 bases respectively, with 9 bases between them. The CDR3 length is 11 residues.